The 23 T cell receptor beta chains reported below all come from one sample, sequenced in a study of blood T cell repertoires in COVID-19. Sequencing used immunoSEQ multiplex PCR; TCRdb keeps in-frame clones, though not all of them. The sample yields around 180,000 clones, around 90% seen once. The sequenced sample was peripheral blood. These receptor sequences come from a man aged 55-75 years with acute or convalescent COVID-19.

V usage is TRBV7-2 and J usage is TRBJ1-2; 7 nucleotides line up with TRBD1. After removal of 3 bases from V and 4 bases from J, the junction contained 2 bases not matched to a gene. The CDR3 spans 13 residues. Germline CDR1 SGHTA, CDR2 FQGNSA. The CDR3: CASSFDRAYGYTF. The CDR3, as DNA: TGTGCCAGCAGCTTTGACAGGGCCTATGGCTACACCTTC.

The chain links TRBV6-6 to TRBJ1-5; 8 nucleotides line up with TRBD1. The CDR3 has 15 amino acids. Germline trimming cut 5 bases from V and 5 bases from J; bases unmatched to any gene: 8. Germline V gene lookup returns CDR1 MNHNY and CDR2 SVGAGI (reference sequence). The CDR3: CASSATGGRDQPQHF. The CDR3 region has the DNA TGTGCCAGCAGTGCTACAGGGGGAAGAGATCAGCCCCAGCATTTT.

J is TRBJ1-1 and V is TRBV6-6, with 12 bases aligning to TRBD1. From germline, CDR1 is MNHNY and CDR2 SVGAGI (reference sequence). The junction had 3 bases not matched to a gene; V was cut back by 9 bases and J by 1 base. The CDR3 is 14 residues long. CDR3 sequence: CASRGQGANTEAFF. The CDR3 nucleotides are TGTGCCAGTAGGGGACAGGGGGCGAACACTGAAGCTTTCTTT.

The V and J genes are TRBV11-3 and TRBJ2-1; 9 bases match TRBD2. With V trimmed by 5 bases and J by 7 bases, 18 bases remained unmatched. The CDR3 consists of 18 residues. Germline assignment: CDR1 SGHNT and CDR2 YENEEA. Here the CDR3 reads CASSLKGGAGGPRNEQFF. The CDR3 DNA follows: TGTGCCAGCAGCCTAAAGGGGGGTGCGGGAGGGCCGAGAAATGAGCAGTTCTTC.

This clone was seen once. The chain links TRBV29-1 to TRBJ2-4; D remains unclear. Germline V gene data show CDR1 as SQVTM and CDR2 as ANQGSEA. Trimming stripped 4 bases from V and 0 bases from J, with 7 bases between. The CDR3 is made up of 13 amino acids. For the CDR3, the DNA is TGCAGCGTTGCCGGTATAGCCAAAAACATTCAGTACTTC. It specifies CSVAGIAKNIQYF.

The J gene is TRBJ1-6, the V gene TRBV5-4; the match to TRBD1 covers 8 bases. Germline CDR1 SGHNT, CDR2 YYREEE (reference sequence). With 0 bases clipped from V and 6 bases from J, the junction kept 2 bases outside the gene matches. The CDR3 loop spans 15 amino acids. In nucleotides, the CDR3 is TGTGCCAGCAGCTTGGGACAGGGGTTTAATTCACCCCTCCACTTT. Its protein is CASSLGQGFNSPLHF.

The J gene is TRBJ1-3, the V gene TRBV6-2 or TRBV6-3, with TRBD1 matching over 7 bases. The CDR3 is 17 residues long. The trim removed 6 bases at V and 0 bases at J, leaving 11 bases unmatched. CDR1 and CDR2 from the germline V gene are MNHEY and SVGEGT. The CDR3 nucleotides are TGTGCCAGCAGCCCTCGACAGGGACAGATCTCTGGAAACACCATATATTTT. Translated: CASSPRQGQISGNTIYF.

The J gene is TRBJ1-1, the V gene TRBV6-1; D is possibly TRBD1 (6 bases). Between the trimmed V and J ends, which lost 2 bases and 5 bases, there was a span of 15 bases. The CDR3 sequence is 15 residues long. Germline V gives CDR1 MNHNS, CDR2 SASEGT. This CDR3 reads CASSEKGRGLTEAFF. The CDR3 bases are TGTGCCAGCAGTGAAAAGGGCAGGGGATTGACTGAAGCTTTCTTT.

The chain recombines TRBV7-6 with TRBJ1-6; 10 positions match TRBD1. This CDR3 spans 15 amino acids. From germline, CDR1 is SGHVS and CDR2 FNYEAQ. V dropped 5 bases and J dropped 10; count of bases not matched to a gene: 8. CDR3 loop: CASSPGTGEFSPLHF. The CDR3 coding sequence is TGTGCCAGCAGCCCCGGGACAGGGGAGTTCTCACCCCTCCACTTT.

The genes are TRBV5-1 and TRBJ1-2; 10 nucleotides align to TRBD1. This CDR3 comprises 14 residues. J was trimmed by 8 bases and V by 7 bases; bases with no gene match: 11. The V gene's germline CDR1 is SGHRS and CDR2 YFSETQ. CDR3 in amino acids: CASSPRTGGGGYTF. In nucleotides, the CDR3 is TGCGCCAGCTCGCCCAGGACAGGGGGTGGCGGCTACACCTTC.

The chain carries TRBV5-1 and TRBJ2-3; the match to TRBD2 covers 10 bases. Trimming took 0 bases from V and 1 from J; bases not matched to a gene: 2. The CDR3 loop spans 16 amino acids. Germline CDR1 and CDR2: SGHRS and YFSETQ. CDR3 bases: TGCGCCAGCAGCTTGGGAGGGACTAGCGGCACAGATACGCAGTATTTT. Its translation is CASSLGGTSGTDTQYF. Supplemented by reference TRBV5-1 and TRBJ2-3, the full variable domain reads KAGVTQTPRYLIKTRGQQVTLSCSPISGHRSVSWYQQTPGQGLQFLFEYFSETQRNKGNFPGRFSGRQFSNSRSEMNVSTLELGDSALYLCASSLGGTSGTDTQYFGPGTRLTVL.

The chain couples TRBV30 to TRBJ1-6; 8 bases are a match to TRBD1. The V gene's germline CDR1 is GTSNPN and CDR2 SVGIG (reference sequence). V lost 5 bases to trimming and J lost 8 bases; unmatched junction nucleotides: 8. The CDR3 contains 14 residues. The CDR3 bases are TGTGCCTGGGACGACAGGGGTTTTTATTCACCCCTCCACTTT. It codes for CAWDDRGFYSPLHF. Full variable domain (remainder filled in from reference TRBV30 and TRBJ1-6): SQTIHQWPATLVQPVGSPLSLECTVEGTSNPNLYWYRQAAGRGLQLLFYSVGIGQISSEVPQNLSASRPQDRQFILSSKKLLLSDSGFYLCAWDDRGFYSPLHFGNGTRLTVT.

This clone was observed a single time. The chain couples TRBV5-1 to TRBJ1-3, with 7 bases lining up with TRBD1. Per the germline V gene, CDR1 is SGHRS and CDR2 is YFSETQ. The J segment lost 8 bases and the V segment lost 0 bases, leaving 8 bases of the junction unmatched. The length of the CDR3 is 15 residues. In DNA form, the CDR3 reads TGCGCCAGCAGCTTGGAGGGGGCACCCGGGGACACCATATATTTT. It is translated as CASSLEGAPGDTIYF.

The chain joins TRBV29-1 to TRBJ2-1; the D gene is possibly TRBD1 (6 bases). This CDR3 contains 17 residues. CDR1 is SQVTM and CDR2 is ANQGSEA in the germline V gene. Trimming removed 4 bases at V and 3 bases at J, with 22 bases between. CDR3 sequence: CSVAPVFPGQIYNEQFF. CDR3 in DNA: TGCAGCGTTGCGCCCGTCTTCCCCGGACAGATCTACAATGAGCAGTTCTTC.

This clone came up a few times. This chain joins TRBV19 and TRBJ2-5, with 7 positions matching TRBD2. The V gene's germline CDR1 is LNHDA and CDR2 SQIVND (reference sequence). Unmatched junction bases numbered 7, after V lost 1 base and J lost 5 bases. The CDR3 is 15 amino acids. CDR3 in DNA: TGTGCCAGTAGTATAGTGGGAGGGCCATGGGAGACCCAGTACTTC. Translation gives CASSIVGGPWETQYF.

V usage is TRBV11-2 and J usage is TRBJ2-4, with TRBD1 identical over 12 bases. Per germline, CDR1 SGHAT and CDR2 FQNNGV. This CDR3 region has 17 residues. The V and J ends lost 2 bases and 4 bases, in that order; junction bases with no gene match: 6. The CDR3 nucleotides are TGTGCCAGCAGCTTAATGGGACAGGGGGCGAGGAAAAACATTCAGTACTTC. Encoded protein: CASSLMGQGARKNIQYF.

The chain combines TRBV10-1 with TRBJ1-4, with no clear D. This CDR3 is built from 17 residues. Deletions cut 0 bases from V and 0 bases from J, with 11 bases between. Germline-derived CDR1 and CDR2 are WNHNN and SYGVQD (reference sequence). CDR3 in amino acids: CASSESLQFATNEKLFF. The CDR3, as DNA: TGCGCCAGCAGTGAGTCCCTCCAGTTTGCAACTAATGAAAAACTGTTTTTT.

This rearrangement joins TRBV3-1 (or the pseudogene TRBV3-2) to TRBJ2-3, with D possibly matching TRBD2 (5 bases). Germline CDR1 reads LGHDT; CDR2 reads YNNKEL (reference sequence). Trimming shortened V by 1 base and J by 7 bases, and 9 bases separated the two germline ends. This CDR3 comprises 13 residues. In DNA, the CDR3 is TGTGCCAGCAGCCAAGCCCGGGAAAATACGCAGTATTTT. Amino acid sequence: CASSQARENTQYF.

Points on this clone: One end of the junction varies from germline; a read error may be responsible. Here the CDR3 reads CANSLTSGTEAFF. The CDR3 nucleotides read TGTGCCAACAGCTTGACCTCGGGGACTGAAGCTTTCTTT. The chain employs TRBV5-8 and TRBJ1-1; D is unclear. The CDR3 totals 13 residues. CDR1 is SGHTS, CDR2 YDEGEE, per germline. The full variable domain, completed using reference TRBV5-8 and TRBJ1-1, is EAGVTQSPTHLIKTRGQQATLRCSPISGHTSVYWYQQALGLGLQFLLWYDEGEERNRGNFPPRFSGRQFPNYSSELNVNALELEDSALYLCANSLTSGTEAFFGQGTRLTVV.

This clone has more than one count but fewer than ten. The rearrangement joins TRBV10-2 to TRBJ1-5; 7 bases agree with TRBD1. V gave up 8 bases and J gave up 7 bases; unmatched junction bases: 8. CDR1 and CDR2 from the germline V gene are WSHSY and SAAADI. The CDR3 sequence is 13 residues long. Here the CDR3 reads CASSTGQAQPQHF. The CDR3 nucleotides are TGCGCCAGCTCCACCGGACAGGCACAGCCCCAGCATTTT.

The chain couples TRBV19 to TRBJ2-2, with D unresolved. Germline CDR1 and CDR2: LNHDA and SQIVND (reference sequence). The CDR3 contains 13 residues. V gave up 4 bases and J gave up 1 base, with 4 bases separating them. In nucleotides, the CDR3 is TGTGCCAGTAGTAGTAGGAACACCGGGGAGCTGTTTTTT. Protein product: CASSSRNTGELFF.

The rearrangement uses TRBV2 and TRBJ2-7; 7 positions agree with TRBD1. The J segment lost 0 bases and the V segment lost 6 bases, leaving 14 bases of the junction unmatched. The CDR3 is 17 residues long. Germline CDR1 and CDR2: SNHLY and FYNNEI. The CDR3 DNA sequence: TGTGCCAGCAGCCAGCCGACAGGGAAGCTGCTCTCCTACGAGCAGTACTTC. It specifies CASSQPTGKLLSYEQYF.

CDR3 in amino acids: CATSDHGSLAGDSYTQYF. The DNA for the CDR3 is TGTGCCACCAGTGACCACGGGTCACTAGCGGGAGATAGTTATACGCAGTATTTT. V gene TRBV24-1 combines with J gene TRBJ2-3; TRBD2 agrees at 11 bases. The CDR3 length is 18 residues. Unmatched junction bases numbered 15, after V lost 4 bases and J lost 7 bases. CDR1 is KGHDR, CDR2 SFDVKD, per germline.